Shown below are 11 T cell receptor beta chains from a single sample sequenced in a study of OX40 agonist ivuxolimab in advanced cancers. The table came from immunoSEQ multiplex PCR; TCRdb's copy has only in-frame clones and leaves some out. The profile shows about 28,000 clones, 80% to 85% of them singletons. Sequenced here: CD4+ or CD8+ T cells sorted from blood, sampled in a trial of the OX40 agonist ivuxolimab. The receptors here all came from an adult with an advanced solid tumor such as melanoma, head and neck, liver or kidney cancer.

This clone was seen just once. The chain employs TRBV19 and TRBJ1-1, with TRBD1 identical over 11 bases. J gave up 7 bases and V 5 bases, and 3 bases lay outside the gene matches. The CDR3 totals 13 residues. Germline lookup yields CDR1 LNHDA and CDR2 SQIVND (reference sequence). The CDR3 region is CASSPGTGGEAFF. The CDR3 DNA sequence: TGTGCCAGTAGTCCTGGGACAGGGGGTGAAGCTTTCTTT.

The chain employs TRBV6-5 and TRBJ2-2; D ambiguous. The V gene lost 2 bases and the J gene lost 4 bases, with 8 bases spanning the gap. Germline CDR1 reads MNHEY; CDR2 reads SVGAGI. The CDR3 has 14 residues. Here the CDR3 DNA reads TGTGCCAGCAGTTACGGGATAAGCACCGGGGAGCTGTTTTTT. This translates into CASSYGISTGELFF.

The genes are TRBV10-2 and TRBJ1-1; 8 bases match TRBD1. Germline trimming cut 5 bases from V and 4 bases from J; bases unmatched to any gene: 3. The germline V gene encodes CDR1 WSHSY and CDR2 SAAADI. The length of the CDR3 is 13 residues. CDR3 protein: CASSTGGGTEAFF. The CDR3 DNA reads TGCGCCAGCAGTACAGGGGGAGGCACTGAAGCTTTCTTT.

The chain uses TRBV5-6 and TRBJ2-2; 8 bases are shared with TRBD2. Germline values: CDR1 SGHDT, CDR2 YYEEEE. With 0 bases clipped from V and 4 bases from J, the junction kept 2 bases outside the gene matches. This CDR3 spans 15 amino acids. The CDR3 nucleotides read TGTGCCAGCAGCTTGGGACTAGCGTTCACCGGGGAGCTGTTTTTT. Its translation is CASSLGLAFTGELFF. Full variable domain (remainder filled in from reference TRBV5-6 and TRBJ2-2): DAGVTQSPTHLIKTRGQQVTLRCSPKSGHDTVSWYQQALGQGPQFIFQYYEEEERQRGNFPDRFSGHQFPNYSSELNVNALLLGDSALYLCASSLGLAFTGELFFGEGSRLTVL.

The chain is built from TRBV4-1 and TRBJ1-1; D unresolved. V lost 1 base and J lost 1, with 7 bases in between. CDR3 length: 14 residues. Germline lookup yields CDR1 MGHRA and CDR2 YSYEKL. For the CDR3, the DNA is TGCGCCAGCAGCCAAGGGGGTCCGAACACTGAAGCTTTCTTT. Residues: CASSQGGPNTEAFF.

The chain has TRBV15 and TRBJ2-3; TRBD2 agrees at 12 bases. CDR1 is LNHNV, CDR2 YYDKDF, per germline (reference sequence). The CDR3 length is 16 residues. J lost 6 bases, V lost 3 bases, and 7 bases had no gene match. CDR3 residues: CATSRRLAGVRDTQYF. DNA for the CDR3: TGTGCCACCAGCAGGCGACTAGCGGGAGTCAGGGATACGCAGTATTTT.

This clone was counted a few times. The rearrangement links TRBV7-2 to TRBJ2-3, with 15 bases fitting TRBD2. V trimming: 3 bases; J trimming: 2 bases; junction bases outside the gene matches: 9. Germline CDR1 is SGHTA and CDR2 is FQGNSA. The CDR3 totals 19 residues. The CDR3 here is CASSFASWTSGGVTDTQYF. CDR3 DNA sequence: TGTGCCAGCAGCTTTGCCTCCTGGACTAGCGGGGGGGTCACAGATACGCAGTATTTT.

V usage is TRBV7-3 and J usage is TRBJ1-4; D may be TRBD1 (6 bases). CDR3 length: 15 residues. The germline CDR1 and CDR2 sequences are SGHTA and FQGTGA. Trimming shortened V by 5 bases and J by 8 bases, and 18 bases separated the two germline ends. This CDR3 reads CASSPTGSVGEKLFF. The CDR3 DNA reads as TGTGCCAGCAGCCCTACAGGGAGTGTGGGAGAAAAACTGTTTTTT. Combining the CDR3 with reference TRBV7-3 and TRBJ1-4 gives the whole variable domain GAGVSQTPSNKVTEKGKYVELRCDPISGHTALYWYRQSLGQGPEFLIYFQGTGAADDSGLPNDRFFAVRPEGSVSTLKIQRTERGDSAVYLCASSPTGSVGEKLFFGSGTQLSVL.

The chain employs TRBV7-9 and TRBJ2-2; possibly TRBD1 for D (5 bases). Germline V gene lookup returns CDR1 SEHNR and CDR2 FQNEAQ (reference sequence). V lost 6 bases, J lost 4 bases, and 12 bases lay in between. The CDR3 is 14 amino acids. CDR3 sequence reads: CASRRGAATGELFF. In DNA, the CDR3 is TGTGCCAGCAGACGTGGGGCGGCCACCGGGGAGCTGTTTTTT.

This clone is classed as medium-sized (0.01 to 0.1%). The V call is TRBV7-8, the J call TRBJ1-5, with D maybe TRBD1 (5 bases). Trimming took 5 bases from V and 4 from J, leaving 18 bases between them. Looked up from germline, CDR1 is SGHVS and CDR2 is FQNEAQ. CDR3 size: 16 residues. The CDR3 nucleotides read TGTGCCAGCAGCCCCTGGACACTGCAGACTAATCAGCCCCAGCATTTT. Translation gives CASSPWTLQTNQPQHF.

V and J are TRBV7-6 and TRBJ2-7; 8 bases are shared with TRBD1. V shed 4 bases, J shed 0 bases, and the junction held 2 bases outside the gene matches. Per germline, CDR1 SGHVS and CDR2 FNYEAQ. This CDR3 spans 14 amino acids. The CDR3 spells CASSSGTGSYEQYF. The CDR3, as DNA: TGTGCCAGCAGCTCCGGGACAGGCTCCTACGAGCAGTACTTC.